What follows are 17 T cell receptor beta chains derived from one specimen sequenced in a study of blood T cell repertoires in COVID-19. Assay: immunoSEQ multiplex PCR; the TCRdb copy retains only in-frame clones and omits some. The sample lists fewer than 300,000 clones; about nine tenths were seen once. The sample comprised peripheral blood. Every receptor here comes from a woman aged 25 to 39 with COVID-19, enrolled during active disease.

The chain combines TRBV10-3 with TRBJ2-7; 14 nucleotides agree with TRBD2. Germline V CDR1 and CDR2: ENHRY, SYGVKD. CDR3 length: 15 residues. Unmatched junction bases numbered 1, after V lost 0 bases and J lost 6 bases. The CDR3 bases are TGTGCCATCAGTGAGTCCGGGACTAGCGGGAGCGAGCAGTACTTC. As protein: CAISESGTSGSEQYF.

The genes are TRBV25-1 and TRBJ2-1; TRBD2 matches 11 bases. Germline-derived CDR1 and CDR2 are MGHDK and SYGVNS. CDR3 length: 16 amino acids. Unmatched junction bases numbered 10, after V lost 4 bases and J lost 8 bases. The CDR3 here is CASSAIASGRSHEQFF. The DNA of the CDR3 is TGTGCCAGCAGTGCGATAGCTAGCGGGAGGAGCCATGAGCAGTTCTTC.

This chain connects TRBV9 to TRBJ2-1; D is possibly TRBD2 (5 bases). Germline CDR1 is SGDLS and CDR2 is YYNGEE. Trimming shortened V by 4 bases and J by 4 bases, and 18 bases separated the two germline ends. CDR3 length equals 16 residues. The CDR3 reads CASSTNRGLSYNEQFF. CDR3 nucleotides: TGTGCCAGCAGCACCAACCGAGGACTTTCTTACAATGAGCAGTTCTTC.

The V gene is TRBV14, the J gene TRBJ1-1; a possible D gene is TRBD1 (5 bases). Between the trimmed V and J ends, which lost 4 bases and 1 base, there was a span of 22 bases. The CDR3 loop spans 18 amino acids. Germline V lookup: CDR1 SGHDN, CDR2 FVKESK. This chain's CDR3 is CASSPTWWEGNGNTEAFF. Here the CDR3 DNA reads TGTGCCAGCAGCCCCACGTGGTGGGAGGGGAACGGGAACACTGAAGCTTTCTTT.

The rearrangement joins TRBV5-8 to TRBJ1-4, with unresolved D. This CDR3 is built from 15 residues. The germline CDR1 and CDR2 sequences are SGHTS and YDEGEE. The V and J ends lost 4 bases and 6 bases respectively, with 16 bases between them. The CDR3 DNA is TGTGCCAGCAGCCCGACGGGGTTACCTCATGAAAAACTGTTTTTT. This sequence encodes CASSPTGLPHEKLFF.

V usage is TRBV19 and J usage is TRBJ1-5, with D unclear. Trimming left V 11 bases short and J 2 bases short, with 16 bases between. Looked up from germline, CDR1 is LNHDA and CDR2 is SQIVND (reference sequence). The length of the CDR3 is 14 residues. In DNA, the CDR3 is TGTGCCTCCTCAGTGCTGGGAGGCAATCAGCCCCAGCATTTT. Encoded protein: CASSVLGGNQPQHF.

The chain couples TRBV29-1 to TRBJ2-1; 7 nucleotides match TRBD1. CDR1 and CDR2 from the germline V gene are SQVTM and ANQGSEA. CDR3 length: 14 amino acids. J lost 6 bases, V lost 3 bases, and 8 bases had no gene match. The CDR3, as DNA: TGCAGCGTTGATCAAACCGAGGGGGCCAATGAGCAGTTCTTC. Translation: CSVDQTEGANEQFF.

This sequence joins TRBV6-1 and TRBJ1-5; no clear D gene. Between the trimmed V and J ends, which lost 2 bases and 5 bases, there was a span of 4 bases. The CDR3 has 12 residues. Per germline, CDR1 MNHNS and CDR2 SASEGT. CDR3 in DNA: TGTGCCAGCAGTGAACTATATCAGCCCCAGCATTTT. This gives the protein CASSELYQPQHF.

J is TRBJ2-1 and V is TRBV19, with 9 bases identical to TRBD2. CDR3 length: 16 amino acids. Trimming removed 6 bases from V and 3 bases from J; junction bases left unmatched: 9. The germline CDR1 and CDR2 sequences are LNHDA and SQIVND (reference sequence). For the CDR3, the DNA is TGTGCCAGTAGCTGGGGACTAGCTGAATACTACAATGAGCAGTTCTTC. Translated: CASSWGLAEYYNEQFF.

The J gene is TRBJ2-1, the V gene TRBV1; the DNA was not compared with TRBD2, the D call given in the table. TRBV1 constitutes a pseudogene. The CDR3 has 17 amino acids. Written as DNA, the CDR3 is TGCACCAGCGGACCTTATAGCGGGAGGGCCTCGATCCATGAGCAGTTCTTC. Protein sequence: CTSGPYSGRASIHEQFF.

J is TRBJ2-3 and V is TRBV10-2; 9 nucleotides line up with TRBD2. The J segment lost 4 bases and the V segment lost 3 bases, leaving 8 bases of the junction unmatched. Germline V gene lookup returns CDR1 WSHSY and CDR2 SAAADI. The CDR3 contains 16 residues. CDR3 in amino acids: CASSDPQAGGADTQYF. CDR3 coding DNA: TGCGCCAGCAGTGACCCCCAAGCGGGAGGAGCAGATACGCAGTATTTT.

V usage is TRBV2 and J usage is TRBJ2-3; D gene uncertain. Trimming removed 6 bases from V and 6 bases from J, with 10 bases in between. This CDR3 region has 12 residues. Germline V gene data show CDR1 as SNHLY and CDR2 as FYNNEI. CDR3 loop: CASSPTRDTQYF. The CDR3 DNA reads TGTGCCAGCAGCCCGACGCGGGATACGCAGTATTTT.

V usage is TRBV5-4 and J usage is TRBJ2-5; 9 positions match TRBD2. The CDR3 is made up of 13 amino acids. Germline V gene lookup returns CDR1 SGHNT and CDR2 YYREEE (reference sequence). V shed 2 bases, J shed 4 bases, and the junction held 0 bases outside the gene matches. CDR3: CASSFSGRETQYF. For the CDR3, the DNA is TGTGCCAGCAGCTTTAGCGGGAGAGAGACCCAGTACTTC.

The J gene is TRBJ2-1, the V gene TRBV3-1 (or the pseudogene TRBV3-2); 8 bases are a match to TRBD1. From germline, CDR1 is LGHDT and CDR2 YNNKEL (reference sequence). This CDR3 has 15 residues. J lost 2 bases, V lost 5 bases, and 5 bases had no gene match. CDR3 sequence: CASSEQGVPYNEQFF. As DNA, the CDR3 is TGTGCCAGCAGCGAACAGGGGGTACCCTACAATGAGCAGTTCTTC.

V and J are TRBV2 and TRBJ2-7, with 8 bases aligning to TRBD1. The CDR3 spans 16 residues. Germline CDR1 is SNHLY and CDR2 is FYNNEI. Trimming removed 3 bases from V and 1 base from J; junction bases left unmatched: 8. The CDR3 bases are TGTGCCAGCAGTGATATCACGACAGGGGAGTCCTACGAGCAGTACTTC. This sequence encodes CASSDITTGESYEQYF.

The rearrangement joins TRBV28 to TRBJ1-1, with TRBD1 as a possible D gene (5 bases). CDR1 and CDR2 (germline): MDHEN, SYDVKM. The CDR3 spans 15 residues. Trimming removed 1 base from V and 1 base from J, with 10 bases in between. The CDR3 bases are TGTGCCAGCAGTTTATCTGGCAGGGAGAACACTGAAGCTTTCTTT. Amino acids: CASSLSGRENTEAFF.

This chain uses TRBV4-2 with TRBJ1-1; D perhaps matches TRBD1 (5 bases). Germline CDR1 and CDR2: LGHNA and YNFKEQ. Trimming shortened V by 3 bases and J by 1 base, and 9 bases separated the two germline ends. The CDR3 sequence is 14 residues long. The CDR3 loop is CASSQDTGNTEAFF. CDR3 nucleotide sequence: TGTGCCAGCAGCCAGGATACAGGGAACACTGAAGCTTTCTTT.